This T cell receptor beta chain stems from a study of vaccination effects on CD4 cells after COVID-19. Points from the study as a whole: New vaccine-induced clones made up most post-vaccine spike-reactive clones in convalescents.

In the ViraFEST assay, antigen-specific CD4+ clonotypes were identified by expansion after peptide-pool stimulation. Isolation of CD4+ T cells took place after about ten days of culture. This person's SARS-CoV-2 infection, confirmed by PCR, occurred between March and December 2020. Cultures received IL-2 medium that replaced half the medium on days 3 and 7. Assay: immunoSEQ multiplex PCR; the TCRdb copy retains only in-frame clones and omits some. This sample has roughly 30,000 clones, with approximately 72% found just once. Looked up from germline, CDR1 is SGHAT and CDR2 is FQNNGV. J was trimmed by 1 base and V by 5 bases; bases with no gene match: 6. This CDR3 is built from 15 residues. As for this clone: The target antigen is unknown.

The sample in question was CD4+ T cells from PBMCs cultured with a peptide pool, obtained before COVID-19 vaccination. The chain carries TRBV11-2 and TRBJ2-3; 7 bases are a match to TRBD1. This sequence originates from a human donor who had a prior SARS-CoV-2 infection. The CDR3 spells CASSKRQGGTDTQYF. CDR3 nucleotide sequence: TGTGCCAGCAGCAAAAGACAGGGAGGCACAGATACGCAGTATTTT.